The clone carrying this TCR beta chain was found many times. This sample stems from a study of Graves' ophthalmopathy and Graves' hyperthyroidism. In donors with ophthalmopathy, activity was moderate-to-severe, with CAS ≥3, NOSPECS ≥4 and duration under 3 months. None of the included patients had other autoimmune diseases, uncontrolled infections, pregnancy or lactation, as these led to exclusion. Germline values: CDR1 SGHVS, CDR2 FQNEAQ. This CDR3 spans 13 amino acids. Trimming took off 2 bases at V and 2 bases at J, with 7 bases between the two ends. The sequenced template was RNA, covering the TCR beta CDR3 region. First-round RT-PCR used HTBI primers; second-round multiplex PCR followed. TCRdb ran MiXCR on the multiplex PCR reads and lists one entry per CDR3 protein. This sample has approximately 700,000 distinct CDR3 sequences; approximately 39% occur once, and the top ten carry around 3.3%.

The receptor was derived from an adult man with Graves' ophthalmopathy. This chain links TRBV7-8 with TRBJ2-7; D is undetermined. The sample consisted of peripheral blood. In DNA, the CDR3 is TGTGCCAGCAGCTTAAGGTTAGCCTACGAGCAGTACTTC. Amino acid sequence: CASSLRLAYEQYF.